This T cell receptor beta chain comes out of a study of PD-L1 blockade in urothelial cancer (dated by TCRdb to the late 2010s). Background on the whole study: Therapy was started in 2014 for all patients, and atezolizumab 1,200 mg was administered intravenously every 3 weeks. About nine tenths of the roughly 29 patients were identified as males with urothelial cancer of bladder origin, and a prior smoking history was reported by 18 of 29 patients. An ECOG performance status of 0 or 1 was recorded for the patients, and 0 to 3 prior chemotherapy regimens had been received by the patients. Blood samples were analyzed 3 weeks after the start of treatment (second dose) and 6 weeks after the start of treatment. Blood samples yielded a median of roughly 140,000 T cells and 65,000 to 95,000 unique TCRs, with median clonality roughly 0.085. An exploratory multi-omic analysis was conducted of the somatic, immune and clinical correlates of response to PD-L1 blockade with atezolizumab in urothelial cancer. Pretreatment tumor samples, along with matched peripheral blood collected serially before and after atezolizumab treatment, underwent TCR sequencing. Durable clinical benefit was defined as a progression-free survival longer than 6 months, and TCR features were additionally tested against progression-free survival and overall survival. In the same patients, whole exome sequencing and RNA sequencing of pretreatment tumors were performed in addition to TCR sequencing. Fewer than ten patients achieved durable clinical benefit and some 20 did not. Just over 28 patients had pretreatment blood TCR-seq, 24 had at least one posttreatment blood collection, and 24 had tumor TCR-seq.

In this sample, this clone turned up many times. Its antigen remains undetermined. Base qualities are not recorded, but no much larger clone differs from it by a single base. Each PCR received spiked-in synthetic TCR analog templates so that absolute template abundance could be estimated from read counts. TCRbeta CDR3 regions were amplified from genomic DNA with bias-controlled V and J gene primers using the immunoSEQ assay. Sequencing of rearranged TCRbeta segments was performed at approximately 20X coverage. Regarding the original processing steps: Clustering was used to correct sequencing errors, and CDR3s were annotated against IMGT so that V, D and J genes could be assigned. Out-of-frame and stop-codon sequences were excluded, and only productive TCRbeta rearrangements were used in downstream analyses. To compute clonality, Shannon entropy was normalized by the log of the number of unique productive sequences and then subtracted from one. Clones differing between time points or between blood and tumor were identified using Fisher's exact test with Benjamini-Hochberg correction, with an adjusted p below 0.01 applied as the threshold. TCRdb obtained this table from immuneACCESS and retained in-frame rearrangements with V and J assigned. These tables miss some clones; where compared with another copy, unresolved V genes account for less than half of the shortfall, and the remainder is unexplained. V and J calls and clone size follow that table, whereas D and trimming were derived from the DNA. Present in this sample are approximately 91,000 clones, approximately 87% of which were seen just once. Together, the top ten hold 8.4% of the sample.

The sample's time point label, in plain terms: peripheral blood 6 weeks after treatment start. A total of under 35 patients with locally advanced or metastatic urothelial carcinoma, treated at Memorial Sloan Kettering on a trial protocol, made up the cohort. Peripheral blood mononuclear cells were collected from each patient pretreatment and during treatment, giving between 1 and 8 total time points per patient. The Qiagen DNeasy Blood extraction kit was used to purify genomic DNA from total PBMCs and tumor samples. Collected pretreatment and during treatment, PBMCs were isolated and stored as previously described. Looking up the germline V gene (reference sequence) yields CDR1 LNHDA and CDR2 SQIVND. The CDR3 covers 13 residues, taking in both the cysteine and the phenylalanine. Only CDR3 DNA is held: 39 bases, read in frame from base 1. Ends trimmed: V by 4 bases, J by 10 bases; bases unmatched to a gene: 8.

What the authors observed across the whole study: Improved progression-free and overall survival was associated with having pretreatment peripheral blood TCR clonality below the median. Patients with durable benefit showed greater expansion of tumor-associated TCR clones in peripheral blood 3 weeks after starting treatment (n ≈ 23, p = 0.022). Because of the small sample size (n ≈ 29) and the many exploratory analyses performed, the results are intended to be regarded as hypothesis-generating.

The sample here was PBMCs, taken around atezolizumab (anti-PD-L1) treatment. The sequence was collected from a man in his 70s with urothelial cancer. The sequence joins TRBV19 to TRBJ1-1; 8 bases in the junction line up with TRBD1. The CDR3 region has the sequence CASSTLQGAGAFF. The nucleotides read TGTGCCAGTAGTACTCTCCAGGGGGCGGGAGCTTTCTTT.